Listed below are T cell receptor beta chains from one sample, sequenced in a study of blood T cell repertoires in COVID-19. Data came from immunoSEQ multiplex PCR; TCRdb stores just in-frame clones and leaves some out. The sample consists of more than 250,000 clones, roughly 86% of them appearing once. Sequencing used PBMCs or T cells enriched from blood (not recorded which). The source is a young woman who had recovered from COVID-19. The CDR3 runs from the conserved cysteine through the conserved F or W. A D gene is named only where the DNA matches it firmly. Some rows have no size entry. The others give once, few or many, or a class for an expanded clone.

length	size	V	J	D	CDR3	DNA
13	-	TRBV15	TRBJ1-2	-	CATSRGQEYGYTF	TGTGCCACCAGCAGAGGACAGGAGTATGGCTACACCTTC
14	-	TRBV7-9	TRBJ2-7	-	CASSSGQSAYEQYF	TGTGCCAGCAGCTCCGGACAGAGTGCCTACGAGCAGTACTTC
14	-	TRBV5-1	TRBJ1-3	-	CASSLDNSGNTIYF	TGCGCCAGCAGCTTGGACAACTCTGGAAACACCATATATTTT
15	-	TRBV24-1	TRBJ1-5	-	CATSDFGDSNQPQHF	TGTGCCACCAGTGATTTCGGGGACTCCAATCAGCCCCAGCATTTT
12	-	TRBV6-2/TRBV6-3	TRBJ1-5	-	CASSLRGQPQHF	TGTGCCAGCAGCCTCAGAGGCCAGCCCCAGCATTTT
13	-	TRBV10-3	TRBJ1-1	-	CAISESTYSEAFF	TGTGCCATCAGTGAGTCCACCTACTCTGAAGCTTTCTTT
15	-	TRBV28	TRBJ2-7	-	CASSLWGMGSYEQYF	TGTGCCAGCAGTTTATGGGGCATGGGCTCCTACGAGCAGTACTTC
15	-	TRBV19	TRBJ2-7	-	CASSTSDRVSYEQYF	TGTGCCAGTAGTACCTCTGACAGAGTATCCTACGAGCAGTACTTC
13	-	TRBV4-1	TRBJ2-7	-	CASSPTGGGEQYF	TGCGCCAGCAGCCCGACAGGAGGTGGCGAGCAGTACTTC
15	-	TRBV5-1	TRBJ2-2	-	CASSLALNPPRELFF	TGCGCCAGCAGCTTAGCCCTAAACCCCCCCCGGGAGCTGTTTTTT
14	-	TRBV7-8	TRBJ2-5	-	CASISGPSTGTQYF	TGTGCCAGCATCTCGGGTCCCTCTACCGGGACCCAGTACTTC
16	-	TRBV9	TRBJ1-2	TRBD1	CASSTDRTGPNYGYTF	TGTGCCAGCAGCACCGACCGGACAGGACCAAACTATGGCTACACCTTC
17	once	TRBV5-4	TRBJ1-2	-	CASSLGPSVAVSYGYTF	TGTGCCAGCAGCTTGGGCCCTTCAGTGGCGGTATCCTATGGCTACACCTTC
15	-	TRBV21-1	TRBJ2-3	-	CASSKMENCTDTQYF	TGTGCCAGCAGCAAAATGGAGAATTGCACAGATACGCAGTATTTT
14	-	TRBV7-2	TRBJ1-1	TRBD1	CASSLTGVGTEAFF	TGTGCCAGCAGCCTGACAGGGGTGGGCACTGAAGCTTTCTTT
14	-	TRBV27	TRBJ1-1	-	CASSLVAGSTEAFF	TGTGCCAGCAGTTTAGTGGCAGGTAGCACTGAAGCTTTCTTT
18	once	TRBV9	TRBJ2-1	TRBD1	CASSTLSQGAAVHNEQFF	TGTGCCAGCAGCACCCTTTCCCAGGGGGCTGCGGTCCACAATGAGCAGTTCTTC
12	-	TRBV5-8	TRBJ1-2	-	CASSGYRYGYTF	TGTGCCAGCAGCGGGTACAGATATGGCTACACCTTC
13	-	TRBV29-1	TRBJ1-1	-	CSVSGVMNTEAFF	TGCAGCGTTTCAGGGGTTATGAACACTGAAGCTTTCTTT
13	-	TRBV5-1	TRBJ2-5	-	CASRGALQETQYF	TGCGCCAGCAGGGGGGCCTTACAAGAGACCCAGTACTTC
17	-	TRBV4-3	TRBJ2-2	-	CASSQFHRTANTGELFF	TGCGCCAGCAGCCAATTCCATAGGACAGCGAACACCGGGGAGCTGTTTTTT
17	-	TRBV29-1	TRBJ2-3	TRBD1	CSVENPTGAGGTDTQYF	TGCAGCGTTGAAAACCCTACAGGGGCCGGGGGCACAGATACGCAGTATTTT
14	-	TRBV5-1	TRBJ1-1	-	CASSFRDRNTEAFF	TGCGCCAGCAGTTTCCGCGACAGGAACACTGAAGCTTTCTTT
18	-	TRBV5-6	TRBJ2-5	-	CASSLAGSDFRLPETQYF	TGTGCCAGCAGCTTAGCGGGCTCGGACTTTCGACTACCAGAGACCCAGTACTTC
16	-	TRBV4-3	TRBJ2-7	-	CASSRHQGQGLGEQYF	TGCGCCAGCAGCCGACATCAGGGGCAGGGGCTTGGCGAGCAGTACTTC
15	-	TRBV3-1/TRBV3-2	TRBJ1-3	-	CASSQDPVSGNTIYF	TGTGCCAGCAGCCAAGATCCCGTCTCTGGAAACACCATATATTTT
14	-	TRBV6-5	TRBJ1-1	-	CASSYSPGYTEAFF	TGTGCCAGCAGTTACTCCCCAGGGTACACTGAAGCTTTCTTT
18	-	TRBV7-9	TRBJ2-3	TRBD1	CASSLLPGQVGYEDTQYF	TGTGCCAGCAGCTTACTCCCGGGACAGGTAGGGTACGAAGATACGCAGTATTTT
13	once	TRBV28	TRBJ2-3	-	CASSLFITDTQYF	TGTGCCAGCAGTTTATTCATCACAGATACGCAGTATTTT
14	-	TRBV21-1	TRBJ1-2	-	CASSPTTGDYGYTF	TGTGCCAGCAGCCCCACGACAGGGGACTATGGCTACACCTTC
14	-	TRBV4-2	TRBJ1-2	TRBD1	CASSQDGRTGVYTF	TGTGCCAGCAGCCAAGATGGGCGGACAGGTGTCTACACCTTC
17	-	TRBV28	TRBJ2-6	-	CASYPGFPSSGANVLTF	TGTGCCAGCTACCCGGGGTTCCCCTCCTCTGGGGCCAACGTCCTGACTTTC
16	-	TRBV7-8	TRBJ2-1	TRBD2	CASSSLAAGLGLEQFF	TGTGCCAGCAGCTCCCTCGCAGCGGGACTAGGTCTTGAGCAGTTCTTC
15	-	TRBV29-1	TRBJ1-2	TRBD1	CSVEDGTARNYGYTF	TGCAGCGTTGAAGATGGGACAGCGAGGAACTATGGCTACACCTTC
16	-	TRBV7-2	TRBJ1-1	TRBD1	CASSLRQGGNPTEAFF	TGTGCCAGCAGCCTTCGACAGGGTGGGAATCCCACTGAAGCTTTCTTT